This T cell receptor (beta chain) comes out of a study of blood T cell repertoires in COVID-19. In the study's own analysis: Amplification from reference gene primers served as the basis for estimated nucleated cell counts. The protocol was immunoSEQ multiplex PCR, while the TCRdb copy is restricted to in-frame clones and leaves out a portion. D and trimming were read from the DNA, whereas the V and J calls and clone size are those reported in that table. The sample shows approximately 200,000 clones, approximately 88% of them seen only once. There are 12 residues in the CDR3. The V gene lost 0 bases and the J gene lost 3 bases, with 6 bases spanning the gap. Germline CDR1 is GTSNPN and CDR2 is SVGIG (reference sequence).

The chain couples TRBV30 to TRBJ2-7; D unclear. The receptor was isolated from a man younger than 30 with acute COVID-19. Sequences were obtained from PBMCs or T cells enriched from blood (not recorded which). The CDR3 DNA is TGTGCCTGGAGTGTAACGGGCTACGAGCAGTACTTC. Protein product: CAWSVTGYEQYF.